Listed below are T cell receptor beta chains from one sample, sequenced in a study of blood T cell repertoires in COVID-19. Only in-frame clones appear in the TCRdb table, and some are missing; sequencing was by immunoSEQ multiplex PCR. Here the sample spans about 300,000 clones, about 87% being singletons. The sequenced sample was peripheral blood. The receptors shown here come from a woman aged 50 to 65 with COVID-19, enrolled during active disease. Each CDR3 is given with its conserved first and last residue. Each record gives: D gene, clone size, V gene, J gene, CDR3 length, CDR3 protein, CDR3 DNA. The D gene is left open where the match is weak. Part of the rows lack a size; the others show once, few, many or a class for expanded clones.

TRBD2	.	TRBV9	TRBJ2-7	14	CASSPAGGRYEQYF	TGTGCCAGCAGCCCCGCCGGGGGGAGGTACGAGCAGTACTTC
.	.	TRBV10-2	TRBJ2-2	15	CASLSSTVNTGELFF	TGCGCCAGCCTTTCTAGCACCGTTAACACCGGGGAGCTGTTTTTT
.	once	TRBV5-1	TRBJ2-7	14	CASSSLGASYEQYF	TGCGCCAGCAGCTCGCTTGGGGCTAGCTACGAGCAGTACTTC
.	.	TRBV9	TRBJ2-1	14	CASSVGSSYNEQFF	TGTGCCAGCAGCGTAGGTAGCTCCTACAATGAGCAGTTCTTC
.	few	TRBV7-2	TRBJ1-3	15	CASSLDRSSGNTIYF	TGTGCCAGCAGCTTAGACAGGAGCTCTGGAAACACCATATATTTT
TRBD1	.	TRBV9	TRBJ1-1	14	CASSVAGQGTEAFF	TGTGCCAGCAGCGTAGCGGGACAGGGGACTGAAGCTTTCTTT
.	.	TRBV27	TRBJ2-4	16	CASSASSVPSKNIQYF	TGTGCCAGCAGTGCCTCTAGCGTCCCTTCCAAAAACATTCAGTACTTC
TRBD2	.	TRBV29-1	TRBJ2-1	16	CSALTGTSGYYNEQFF	TGCAGCGCCCTTACCGGGACTAGCGGTTACTACAATGAGCAGTTCTTC
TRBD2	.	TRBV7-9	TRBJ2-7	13	CASSLGGGGEQYF	TGTGCCAGCAGCTTAGGGGGCGGGGGCGAGCAGTACTTC
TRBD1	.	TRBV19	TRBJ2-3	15	CASSSRDRGFDTQYF	TGTGCCAGTAGCAGCCGGGACAGGGGCTTTGATACGCAGTATTTT
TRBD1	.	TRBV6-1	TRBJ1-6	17	CASSETPTGVNNSPLHF	TGTGCCAGCAGTGAGACCCCGACAGGGGTTAATAATTCACCCCTCCACTTT
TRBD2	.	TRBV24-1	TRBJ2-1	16	CATSSPSGRAGLEQFF	TGTGCCACCAGTTCCCCTAGCGGGAGGGCCGGACTTGAGCAGTTCTTC
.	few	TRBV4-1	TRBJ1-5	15	CASSPRGGLNQPQHF	TGCGCCAGCAGCCCCAGAGGGGGTCTCAATCAGCCCCAGCATTTT
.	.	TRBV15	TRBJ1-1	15	CATSREDRLNTEAFF	TGTGCCACCAGCAGAGAAGACAGGCTTAACACTGAAGCTTTCTTT
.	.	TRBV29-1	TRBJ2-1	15	CSVEGTRVTYNEQFF	TGCAGCGTTGAAGGTACTCGGGTCACCTACAATGAGCAGTTCTTC
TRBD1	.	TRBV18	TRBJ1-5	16	CASSGQGAGSNQPQHF	TGTGCCAGCTCAGGACAGGGGGCAGGTAGCAATCAGCCCCAGCATTTT
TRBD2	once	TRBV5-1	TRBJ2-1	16	CASSLATSGRVTEQFF	TGCGCCAGCAGCTTGGCAACTAGCGGGAGGGTAACTGAGCAGTTCTTC
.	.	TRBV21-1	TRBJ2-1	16	CASSPWWEGLVNEQFF	TGTGCCAGCAGCCCGTGGTGGGAGGGCCTGGTCAATGAGCAGTTCTTC
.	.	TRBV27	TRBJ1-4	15	CASSLKGRAAEKLFF	TGTGCCAGCAGTTTGAAGGGGAGGGCTGCTGAAAAACTGTTTTTT
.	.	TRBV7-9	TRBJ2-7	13	CASSTARDNEQYF	TGTGCCAGCAGCACCGCCAGGGATAACGAGCAGTACTTC
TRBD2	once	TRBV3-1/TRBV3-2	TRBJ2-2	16	CASSQWTSGTTGELFF	TGTGCCAGCAGCCAGTGGACTAGCGGGACGACCGGGGAGCTGTTTTTT
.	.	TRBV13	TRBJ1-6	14	CATGYGEYNSPLHF	TGTGCCACCGGTTACGGAGAGTATAATTCACCCCTCCACTTT
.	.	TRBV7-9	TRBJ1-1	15	CASSPLRDTYTEAFF	TGTGCCAGCAGCCCGCTGAGGGACACCTATACTGAAGCTTTCTTT
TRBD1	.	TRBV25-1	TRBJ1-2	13	CASSYRGQEGYTF	TGTGCCAGCAGCTACAGGGGGCAAGAGGGCTACACCTTC